This entry lists 19 T cell receptor beta chains sequenced from one sample in a study of blood T cells in healthy people across ages. The second PCR ran roughly 6 to 11 cycles with a sample-barcoded 5' primer and J-beta primers. TCRdb re-analysed the 5' RACE reads in MiXCR, keeping a single row per CDR3 protein. The repertoire holds 2 million or so distinct CDR3 sequences, with around half as singletons. The sample was blood. Receptors were obtained from a woman between 40 and 55 years old in good health.

About this clonotype itself: At one end the junction does not follow the germline gene, possibly because of a read error. The rearrangement joins TRBV10-3 to TRBJ2-5; D may be TRBD2 (5 bases). The CDR3 totals 14 residues. CDR1 ENHRY and CDR2 SYGVKD come from the germline V gene. The CDR3 is CAISKLGGQEAQYF. CDR3 DNA: TGTGCCATCAGCAAACTAGGCGGGCAAGAGGCCCAGTACTTC.

A few counts support this clonotype. The V gene is TRBV9, the J gene TRBJ1-2; D is undetermined. V was trimmed by 6 bases and J by 2 bases, leaving 14 bases between them. This CDR3 is built from 14 residues. CDR1 and CDR2 (germline): SGDLS, YYNGEE. The CDR3 sequence is CASNEGTNNYGYTF. The CDR3, as DNA: TGTGCCAGCAACGAGGGCACCAACAACTATGGCTACACCTTC.

V and J are TRBV7-2 and TRBJ1-1; TRBD1 aligns across 8 bases. Trimming at V came to 4 bases and at J to 2 bases, leaving 15 bases not matched to a gene. CDR1 is SGHTA, CDR2 FQGNSA, per germline. The CDR3 is made up of 18 amino acids. The CDR3 loop reads CASSYSRTGRSLNTEAFF. In nucleotides, the CDR3 is TGTGCCAGCAGCTACTCCCGGACAGGGCGATCTCTCAACACTGAAGCTTTCTTT.

This clonotype appeared a few times. The J gene is TRBJ1-4, the V gene TRBV4-3; D is uncertain. Germline V lookup: CDR1 LGHNA, CDR2 YSLEER. The CDR3 is made up of 16 amino acids. V was shortened by 3 bases and J by 3 bases, with 14 bases between the two germline ends. The CDR3 spells CASSQLQAAANEKLFF. The CDR3 DNA sequence: TGCGCCAGCAGCCAGCTCCAAGCTGCAGCTAATGAAAAACTGTTTTTT.

The rearrangement uses TRBV6-6 and TRBJ1-2, with unresolved D. The CDR3 is 13 residues long. Trimming stripped 8 bases from V and 1 base from J, with 11 bases between. Germline values: CDR1 MNHNY, CDR2 SVGAGI (reference sequence). The chain's CDR3 is CASRFGLNYGYTF. In DNA form, the CDR3 reads TGTGCCAGCCGTTTCGGACTTAACTATGGCTACACCTTC.

The chain is built from TRBV5-1 and TRBJ2-1, with D hard to call. The CDR3 length is 14 residues. V gave up 1 base and J gave up 8 bases, with 13 bases separating them. The germline CDR1 and CDR2 sequences are SGHRS and YFSETQ. DNA for the CDR3: TGCGCCAGCAGCTTGAAGGTTGGGGTCGATGAGCAGTTCTTC. Protein: CASSLKVGVDEQFF. The variable domain in full, completed from reference TRBV5-1 and TRBJ2-1, reads KAGVTQTPRYLIKTRGQQVTLSCSPISGHRSVSWYQQTPGQGLQFLFEYFSETQRNKGNFPGRFSGRQFSNSRSEMNVSTLELGDSALYLCASSLKVGVDEQFFGPGTRLTVL.

The chain carries TRBV6-2 or TRBV6-3 and TRBJ1-6; D gene uncertain. Germline CDR1 reads MNHEY; CDR2 reads SVGEGT. There are 13 residues in the CDR3. V shed 2 bases and J shed 13 bases, with 12 bases lying between them. The CDR3 reads CASSYVGVQPLHF. Here the CDR3 DNA reads TGTGCCAGCAGTTACGTTGGGGTCCAGCCCCTCCACTTT.

V gene TRBV7-2 combines with J gene TRBJ1-2; 8 nucleotides align to TRBD1. The CDR3 consists of 17 residues. CDR1 is SGHTA and CDR2 is FQGNSA in the germline V gene. V lost 1 base, J lost 7 bases, and 14 bases stayed unmatched. The CDR3 DNA follows: TGTGCCAGCAGCTTAGGGCCAGGGGGCGCATATTCGGGTGGCTACACCTTC. This encodes CASSLGPGGAYSGGYTF.

This sequence joins TRBV28 and TRBJ1-2; D is ambiguous. The V gene lost 6 bases and the J gene lost 5 bases, with 16 bases spanning the gap. This CDR3 is 14 amino acids long. CDR1 MDHEN and CDR2 SYDVKM come from the germline V gene. CDR3 sequence (DNA): TGTGCCAGCAGGCCTACACTGGTCTTTTATGGCTACACCTTC. It codes for CASRPTLVFYGYTF.

CDR3 DNA sequence: TGTGCCAGCAGCTTAGAGAATTATAATTCACCCCTCCACTTT. Translation gives CASSLENYNSPLHF. This chain connects TRBV7-2 to TRBJ1-6; D ambiguous. V lost 1 base and J lost 4, with 5 bases in between. There are 14 residues in the CDR3. The V gene's germline CDR1 is SGHTA and CDR2 FQGNSA.

The chain combines TRBV24-1 with TRBJ1-4, with 8 bases identical to TRBD1. With V trimmed by 5 bases and J by 8 bases, 12 bases remained unmatched. The CDR3 extends over 16 amino acids. The germline V gene has CDR1 KGHDR and CDR2 SFDVKD. CDR3 residues: CATSAPGQGRGEKLFF. The CDR3 region has the DNA TGTGCCACCAGTGCACCTGGACAGGGCCGGGGCGAAAAACTGTTTTTT.

This clonotype occurred once. The J gene is TRBJ2-5, the V gene TRBV7-9, with D perhaps TRBD1 (5 bases). The CDR3 contains 14 residues. V lost 5 bases and J 10 bases, leaving 20 bases between the germline ends. Germline CDR1 and CDR2: SEHNR and FQNEAQ (reference sequence). CDR3 coding DNA: TGTGCCAGCAGCCACCCAAAAAATGCCCAGGGCCAGTACTTC. Amino acid sequence: CASSHPKNAQGQYF.

This clonotype was detected a few times. The V gene is TRBV7-2, the J gene TRBJ2-5, with a possible D match to TRBD2 (6 bases). Germline V CDR1 and CDR2: SGHTA, FQGNSA. The CDR3 loop spans 13 amino acids. The V and J ends lost 9 bases and 5 bases respectively, with 16 bases between them. CDR3 nucleotides: TGTGCCAGATCACGGGACTCATGGGAGACCCAGTACTTC. Translating gives CARSRDSWETQYF.

This chain uses TRBV7-2 with TRBJ2-3; D gene uncertain. Germline loops: CDR1 SGHTA, CDR2 FQGNSA. The CDR3 is made up of 15 amino acids. Trimming pared 2 bases from V and 5 bases from J, leaving 14 bases between. The CDR3 DNA follows: TGTGCCAGCAGCTTAATCAAGGGCACAAAAGATACGCAGTATTTT. Its protein product is CASSLIKGTKDTQYF.

A word on this clonotype: One junction end disagrees with the germline gene, perhaps due to a read error. The CDR3 spells CAGSRTRTSTNEKLFF. DNA for the CDR3: TGTGCCGGCAGCCGAACCCGGACTTCAACTAATGAAAAACTGTTTTTT. The gene calls are TRBV7-9 and TRBJ1-4, with D unresolved. Per the germline V gene, CDR1 is SEHNR and CDR2 is FQNEAQ (reference sequence). The CDR3 spans 16 residues.

This clonotype is a singleton in its sample. Its ends do not fully match the called genes, so a read error is possible. V usage is TRBV28 and J usage is TRBJ2-7; D tentatively reads TRBD1 or TRBD2 (5 bases each). This CDR3 has 13 amino acids. Germline CDR1 and CDR2: MDHEN and SYDVKM. The CDR3 protein is CVSRRDGFGAQYF. CDR3 sequence (DNA): TGTGTCAGCAGACGGGACGGATTCGGGGCCCAGTACTTC.

The chain recombines TRBV4-3 with TRBJ2-7; TRBD1 aligns across 12 bases. The CDR3 runs 14 residues. V shed 4 bases and J 7 bases; nucleotides not matched to a gene: 5. Germline lookup yields CDR1 LGHNA and CDR2 YSLEER. This CDR3 reads CASSLGTGGEEQYF. In DNA, the CDR3 is TGCGCCAGCAGCCTAGGGACAGGGGGCGAGGAGCAGTACTTC.

This clonotype was counted at least ten times. The chain recombines TRBV5-1 with TRBJ2-5; 7 nucleotides agree with TRBD1. CDR3 length: 15 residues. Germline loops: CDR1 SGHRS, CDR2 YFSETQ. The ends lost 4 bases at V and 0 bases at J; junction bases unmatched: 6. The CDR3 loop is CASSAKTGYQETQYF. The CDR3 nucleotides are TGCGCCAGCAGCGCCAAGACAGGGTACCAAGAGACCCAGTACTTC.

This clonotype showed up just a few times. The CDR3 here is CASSPTRWVAVGPPQETQYF. CDR3 DNA sequence: TGTGCCAGCAGCCCAACCCGGTGGGTAGCGGTCGGCCCCCCCCAAGAGACCCAGTACTTC. The chain recombines TRBV3-1 with TRBJ2-5; D might be TRBD2 (6 bases). V shed 4 bases and J shed 1 base, with 28 bases lying between them. This CDR3 has 20 amino acids. Germline values: CDR1 LGHDT, CDR2 YNNKEL (reference sequence).